This T cell receptor beta chain was found in a study of blood T cell repertoires in COVID-19. Study details: Spain, Italy and the United States supplied samples that represented acute and convalescent COVID-19. T cells, B-cell-depleted T cells, or PBMCs provided the cDNA or gDNA that served as material.

Clones were read by immunoSEQ multiplex PCR, and TCRdb kept only the in-frame ones, dropping some. The sample consists of approximately 250,000 clones, 75% to 90% of them appearing once. The CDR3 covers 15 residues. V lost 0 bases, J lost 8 bases, and 16 bases lay in between. The germline CDR1 and CDR2 sequences are LNHNV and YYDKDF (reference sequence). The specimen was peripheral blood. The sequence came from a man aged 55 to 70 who had recovered from COVID-19. This chain uses TRBV15 with TRBJ2-5, with D maybe TRBD2 (5 bases). DNA for the CDR3: TGTGCCACCAGCAGAGATTCCGGACTTGCCGTTACCCAGTACTTC. Protein: CATSRDSGLAVTQYF.